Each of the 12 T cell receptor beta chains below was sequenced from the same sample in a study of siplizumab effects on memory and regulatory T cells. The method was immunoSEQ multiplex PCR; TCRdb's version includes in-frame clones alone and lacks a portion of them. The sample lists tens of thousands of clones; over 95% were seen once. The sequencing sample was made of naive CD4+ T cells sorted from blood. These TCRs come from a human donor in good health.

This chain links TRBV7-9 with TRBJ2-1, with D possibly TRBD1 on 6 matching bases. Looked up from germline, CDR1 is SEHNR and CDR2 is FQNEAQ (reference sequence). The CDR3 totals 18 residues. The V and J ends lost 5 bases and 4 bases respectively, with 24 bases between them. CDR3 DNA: TGTGCCAGCAGCCACCGAACCTCCGGGACAACTTTTTACAATGAGCAGTTCTTC. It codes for CASSHRTSGTTFYNEQFF.

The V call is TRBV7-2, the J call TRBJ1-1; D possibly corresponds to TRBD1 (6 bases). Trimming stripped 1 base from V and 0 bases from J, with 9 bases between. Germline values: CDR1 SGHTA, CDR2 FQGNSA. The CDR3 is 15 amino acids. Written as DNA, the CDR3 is TGTGCCAGCAGCTTAGGAGGGGGAATGAACACTGAAGCTTTCTTT. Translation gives CASSLGGGMNTEAFF.

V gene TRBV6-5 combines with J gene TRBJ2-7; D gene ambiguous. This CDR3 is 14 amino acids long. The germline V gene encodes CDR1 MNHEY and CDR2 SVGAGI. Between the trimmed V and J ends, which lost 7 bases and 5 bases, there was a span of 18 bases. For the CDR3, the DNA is TGTGCCAGCACCTCTCGGGTGGGTTTCGACGAGCAGTACTTC. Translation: CASTSRVGFDEQYF.

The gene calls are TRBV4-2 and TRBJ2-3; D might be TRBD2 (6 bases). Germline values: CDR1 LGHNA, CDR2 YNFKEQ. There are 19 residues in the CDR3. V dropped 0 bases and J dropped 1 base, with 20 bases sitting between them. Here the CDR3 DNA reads TGTGCCAGCAGCCAAGAGACCGGGGGTGGACTATGGGGCACAGATACGCAGTATTTT. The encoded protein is CASSQETGGGLWGTDTQYF.

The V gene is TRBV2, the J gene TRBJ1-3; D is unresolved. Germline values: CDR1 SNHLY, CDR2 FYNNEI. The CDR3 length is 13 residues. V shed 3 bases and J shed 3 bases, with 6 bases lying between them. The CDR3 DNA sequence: TGTGCCAGCAGTGAGGGCAGTGGAAACACCATATATTTT. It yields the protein CASSEGSGNTIYF. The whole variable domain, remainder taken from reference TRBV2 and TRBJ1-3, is EPEVTQTPSHQVTQMGQEVILRCVPISNHLYFYWYRQILGQKVEFLVSFYNNEISEKSEIFDDQFSVERPDGSNFTLKIRSTKLEDSAMYFCASSEGSGNTIYFGEGSWLTVV.

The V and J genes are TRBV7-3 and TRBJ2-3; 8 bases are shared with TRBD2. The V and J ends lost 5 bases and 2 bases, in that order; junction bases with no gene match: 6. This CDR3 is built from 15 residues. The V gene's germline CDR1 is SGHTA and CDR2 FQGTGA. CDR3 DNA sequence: TGTGCCAGCAGCCTACGGACTAGCCCCACAGATACGCAGTATTTT. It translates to CASSLRTSPTDTQYF.

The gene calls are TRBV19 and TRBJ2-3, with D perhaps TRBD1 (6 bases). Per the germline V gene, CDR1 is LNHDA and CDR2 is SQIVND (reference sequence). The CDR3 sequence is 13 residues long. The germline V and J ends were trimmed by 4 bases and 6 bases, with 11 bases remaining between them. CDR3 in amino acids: CASSNRVGDTQYF. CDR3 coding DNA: TGTGCCAGTAGTAACAGGGTAGGCGATACGCAGTATTTT.

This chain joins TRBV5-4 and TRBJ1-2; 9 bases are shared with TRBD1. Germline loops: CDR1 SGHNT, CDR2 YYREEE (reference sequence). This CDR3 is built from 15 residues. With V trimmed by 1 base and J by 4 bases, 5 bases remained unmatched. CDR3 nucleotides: TGTGCCAGCAGCTTGCCGGGACAGGGATCCTATGGCTACACCTTC. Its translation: CASSLPGQGSYGYTF.

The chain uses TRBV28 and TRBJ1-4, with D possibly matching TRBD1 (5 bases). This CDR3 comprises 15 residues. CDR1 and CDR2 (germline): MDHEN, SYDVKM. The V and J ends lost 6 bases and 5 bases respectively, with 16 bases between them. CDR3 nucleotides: TGTGCCAGCAGGTTAGGGGTGAGCGTGAATGAAAAACTGTTTTTT. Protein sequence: CASRLGVSVNEKLFF. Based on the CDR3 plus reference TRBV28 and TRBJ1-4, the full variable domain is DVKVTQSSRYLVKRTGEKVFLECVQDMDHENMFWYRQDPGLGLRLIYFSYDVKMKEKGDIPEGYSVSREKKERFSLILESASTNQTSMYLCASRLGVSVNEKLFFGSGTQLSVL.

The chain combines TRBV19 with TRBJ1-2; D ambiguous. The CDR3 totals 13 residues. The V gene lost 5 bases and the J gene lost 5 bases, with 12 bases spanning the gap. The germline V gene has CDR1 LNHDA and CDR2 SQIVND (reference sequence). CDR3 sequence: CASSSVDGYGYTF. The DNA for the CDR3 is TGTGCCAGTAGTTCAGTGGATGGTTATGGCTACACCTTC.

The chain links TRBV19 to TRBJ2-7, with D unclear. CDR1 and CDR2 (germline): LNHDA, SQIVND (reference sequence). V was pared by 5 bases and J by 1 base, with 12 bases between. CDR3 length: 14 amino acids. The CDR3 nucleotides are TGTGCCAGTAGTCGCACCCTAGAATCCTACGAGCAGTACTTC. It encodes CASSRTLESYEQYF.

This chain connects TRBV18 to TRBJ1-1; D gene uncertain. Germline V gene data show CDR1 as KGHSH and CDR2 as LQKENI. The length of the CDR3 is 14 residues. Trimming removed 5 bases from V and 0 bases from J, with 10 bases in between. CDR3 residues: CASSARVMNTEAFF. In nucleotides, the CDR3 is TGTGCCAGCTCAGCGAGAGTCATGAACACTGAAGCTTTCTTT.